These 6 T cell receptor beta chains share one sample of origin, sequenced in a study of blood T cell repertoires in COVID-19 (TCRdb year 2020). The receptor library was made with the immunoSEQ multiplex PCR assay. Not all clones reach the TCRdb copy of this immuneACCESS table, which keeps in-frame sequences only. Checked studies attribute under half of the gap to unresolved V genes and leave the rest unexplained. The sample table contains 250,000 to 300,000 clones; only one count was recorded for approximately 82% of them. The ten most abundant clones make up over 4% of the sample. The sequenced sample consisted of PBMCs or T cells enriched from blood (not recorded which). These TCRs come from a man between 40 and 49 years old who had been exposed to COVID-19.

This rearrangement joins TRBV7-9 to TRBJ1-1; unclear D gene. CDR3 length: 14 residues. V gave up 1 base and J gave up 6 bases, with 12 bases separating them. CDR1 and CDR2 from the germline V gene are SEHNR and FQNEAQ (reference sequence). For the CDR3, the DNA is TGTGCCAGCAGCTTAGGTTTCGGCAGCGCTGAAGCTTTCTTT. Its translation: CASSLGFGSAEAFF.

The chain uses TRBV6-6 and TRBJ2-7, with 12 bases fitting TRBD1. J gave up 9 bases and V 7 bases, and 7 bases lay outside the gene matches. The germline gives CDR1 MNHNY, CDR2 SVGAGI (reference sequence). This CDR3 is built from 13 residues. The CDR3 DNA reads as TGTGCCAGCAAGGGGACAGGGGGCATCGGGCAGTACTTC. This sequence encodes CASKGTGGIGQYF.

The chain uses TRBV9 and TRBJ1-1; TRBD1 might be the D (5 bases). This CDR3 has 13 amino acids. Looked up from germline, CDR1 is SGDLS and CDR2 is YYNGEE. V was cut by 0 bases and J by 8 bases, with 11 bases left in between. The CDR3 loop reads CASSVEGQGEAFF. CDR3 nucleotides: TGTGCCAGCAGCGTAGAAGGCCAGGGAGAAGCTTTCTTT.

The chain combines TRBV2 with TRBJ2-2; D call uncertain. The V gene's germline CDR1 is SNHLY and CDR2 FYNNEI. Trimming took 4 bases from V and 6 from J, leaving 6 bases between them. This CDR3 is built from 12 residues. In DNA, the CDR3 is TGTGCCAGCAGTGTTTACTCCGGGGAGCTGTTTTTT. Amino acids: CASSVYSGELFF.

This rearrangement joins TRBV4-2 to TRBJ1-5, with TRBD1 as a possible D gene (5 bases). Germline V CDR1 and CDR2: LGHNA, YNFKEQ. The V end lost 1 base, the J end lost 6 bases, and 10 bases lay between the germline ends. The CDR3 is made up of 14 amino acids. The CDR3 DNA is TGTGCCAGCAGCCAAGTCACGGGGGGTCAGCCCCAGCATTTT. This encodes CASSQVTGGQPQHF.

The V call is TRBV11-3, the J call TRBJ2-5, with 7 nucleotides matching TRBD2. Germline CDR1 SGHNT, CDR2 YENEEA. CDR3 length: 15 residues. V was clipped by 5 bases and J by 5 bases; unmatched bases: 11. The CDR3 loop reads CASSLRGRAEETQYF. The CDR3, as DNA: TGTGCCAGCAGCCTAAGAGGGAGGGCCGAGGAGACCCAGTACTTC.